This is a list of T cell receptor beta chains from one sample in a study of T cell repertoires in cytomegalovirus infection. TCRdb redid the calling of the reads with MiXCR, one entry per CDR3 protein. The sample consists of around 71,000 distinct CDR3 sequences, 20% of them appearing once. No antigen has been assigned to these receptors. The sample was CD8+ T cells from cultured PBMCs, taken from culture after CMV antigen stimulation. The source of these receptors is a human donor in good health (CMV status not recorded). Some clones in this sample may be carry-over from other donors' samples. Both conserved end residues are part of each CDR3. D genes are given only for firm matches. The size of a clone is reported for some rows only, either as once, few or many, or as a class for expanded clones.

J gene: TRBJ2-6; CDR3 length: 14; clone size: few; D gene: NA; V gene: TRBV5-6; CDR3 protein: CASSFYSGANVLTF; CDR3 DNA: TGTGCCAGCAGCTTCTACTCTGGGGCCAACGTCCTGACTTTC
J gene: TRBJ2-1; CDR3 length: 17; clone size: few; D gene: NA; V gene: TRBV6-5; CDR3 protein: CASSQAKAGNPYNEQFF; CDR3 DNA: TGTGCCAGCAGTCAGGCCAAGGCTGGGAACCCCTACAATGAGCAGTTCTTC
J gene: TRBJ2-4; CDR3 length: 17; clone size: few; D gene: NA; V gene: TRBV7-6; CDR3 protein: CASSLGGPQGRKNIQYF; CDR3 DNA: TGTGCCAGCAGCTTAGGAGGGCCTCAGGGACGGAAAAACATTCAGTACTTC
J gene: TRBJ2-7; CDR3 length: 19; clone size: NA; D gene: TRBD2; V gene: TRBV20-1; CDR3 protein: CSASPQIGTSGLSSYEQYF; CDR3 DNA: TGCAGTGCTAGCCCCCAGATAGGGACTAGCGGGTTAAGCTCCTACGAGCAGTACTTC
J gene: TRBJ2-3; CDR3 length: 17; clone size: few; D gene: NA; V gene: TRBV11-2; CDR3 protein: CAGQRPHRSFSTDTQYF; CDR3 DNA: TGTGCCGGCCAAAGGCCCCACAGGTCCTTTAGCACAGATACGCAGTATTTT
J gene: TRBJ1-5; CDR3 length: 14; clone size: few; D gene: TRBD1; V gene: TRBV7-8; CDR3 protein: CASSLVAGGQPQHF; CDR3 DNA: TGTGCCAGCAGCTTAGTGGCAGGGGGGCAGCCCCAGCATTTT
J gene: TRBJ1-1; CDR3 length: 14; clone size: many; D gene: NA; V gene: TRBV28; CDR3 protein: CASSPTLLREEAFF; CDR3 DNA: TGTGCCAGCAGTCCTACCCTCTTGAGGGAGGAAGCTTTCTTT
J gene: TRBJ2-7; CDR3 length: 10; clone size: few; D gene: NA; V gene: TRBV19; CDR3 protein: CASRVDEQYF; CDR3 DNA: TGTGCCAGTAGGGTCGACGAGCAGTACTTC
J gene: TRBJ2-3; CDR3 length: 12; clone size: few; D gene: NA; V gene: TRBV6-2/TRBV6-3; CDR3 protein: CASGDSTDTQYF; CDR3 DNA: TGTGCCAGCGGTGACAGCACAGATACGCAGTATTTT
J gene: TRBJ1-1; CDR3 length: 14; clone size: NA; D gene: NA; V gene: TRBV6-1; CDR3 protein: CASSSEGWNTEAFF; CDR3 DNA: TGTGCCAGCAGTTCTGAGGGCTGGAACACTGAAGCTTTCTTT
J gene: TRBJ1-2; CDR3 length: 16; clone size: NA; D gene: TRBD1; V gene: TRBV7-4; CDR3 protein: CASSSLLQGATGGYTF; CDR3 DNA: TGTGCCAGCAGTAGTCTACTACAGGGGGCGACAGGTGGCTACACCTTC
J gene: TRBJ1-6; CDR3 length: 14; clone size: NA; D gene: NA; V gene: TRBV27; CDR3 protein: CASSLPAWGSPLHF; CDR3 DNA: TGTGCCAGCAGTTTACCAGCCTGGGGTTCACCCCTCCACTTT
J gene: TRBJ1-1; CDR3 length: 12; clone size: many; D gene: NA; V gene: TRBV7-2; CDR3 protein: CASSYRTTEAFF; CDR3 DNA: TGTGCCAGCAGCTATCGGACCACTGAAGCTTTCTTT
J gene: TRBJ1-2; CDR3 length: 16; clone size: NA; D gene: TRBD1; V gene: TRBV7-9; CDR3 protein: CASSSQGTVYSFGYTF; CDR3 DNA: TGTGCCAGCAGCTCCCAGGGGACAGTTTACTCTTTTGGCTACACCTTC
J gene: TRBJ1-2; CDR3 length: 15; clone size: few; D gene: NA; V gene: TRBV12-3/TRBV12-4; CDR3 protein: CASSLELRGFYGYTF; CDR3 DNA: TGTGCCAGCAGTTTAGAGCTCAGGGGATTCTATGGCTACACCTTC
J gene: TRBJ2-3; CDR3 length: 14; clone size: few; D gene: NA; V gene: TRBV7-2; CDR3 protein: CASSLAFFTDTQYF; CDR3 DNA: TGTGCCAGCAGCTTGGCCTTCTTCACAGATACGCAGTATTTT
J gene: TRBJ2-1; CDR3 length: 15; clone size: many; D gene: TRBD2; V gene: TRBV4-1; CDR3 protein: CASSPRTSGGDEQFF; CDR3 DNA: TGCGCCAGCAGCCCCCGGACTAGCGGGGGTGATGAGCAGTTCTTC
J gene: TRBJ2-5; CDR3 length: 18; clone size: once; D gene: TRBD1; V gene: TRBV5-6; CDR3 protein: CASSLVGRGWFIQETQYF; CDR3 DNA: TGTGCCAGCAGCTTGGTAGGCAGGGGGTGGTTTATCCAAGAGACCCAGTACTTC
J gene: TRBJ2-3; CDR3 length: 14; clone size: few; D gene: NA; V gene: TRBV28; CDR3 protein: CASSLPGGTDTQYF; CDR3 DNA: TGTGCCAGCAGTCTACCCGGGGGCACAGATACGCAGTATTTT
J gene: TRBJ2-1; CDR3 length: 18; clone size: few; D gene: NA; V gene: TRBV6-6; CDR3 protein: CASSYSEGAGGNYNEQFF; CDR3 DNA: TGTGCCAGCAGTTACTCGGAGGGGGCGGGGGGTAACTACAATGAGCAGTTCTTC
J gene: TRBJ1-1; CDR3 length: 14; clone size: NA; D gene: NA; V gene: TRBV7-9; CDR3 protein: CASSLDGQNTEAFF; CDR3 DNA: TGTGCCAGCAGCTTAGATGGGCAGAACACTGAAGCTTTCTTT
J gene: TRBJ2-1; CDR3 length: 17; clone size: few; D gene: TRBD2; V gene: TRBV7-6; CDR3 protein: CASSRGLAGLKGNEQFF; CDR3 DNA: TGTGCCAGCAGCAGGGGACTAGCGGGCCTAAAGGGCAATGAGCAGTTCTTC
J gene: TRBJ1-5; CDR3 length: 13; clone size: NA; D gene: NA; V gene: TRBV7-8; CDR3 protein: CASSLAGLGPQHF; CDR3 DNA: TGTGCCAGCAGCTTAGCGGGTCTGGGGCCCCAGCATTTT
J gene: TRBJ2-1; CDR3 length: 18; clone size: few; D gene: TRBD1; V gene: TRBV7-6; CDR3 protein: CASSLSPFRGPTYNEQFF; CDR3 DNA: TGTGCCAGCAGCCTTAGCCCATTCAGGGGGCCCACCTACAATGAGCAGTTCTTC
J gene: TRBJ1-6; CDR3 length: 17; clone size: few; D gene: NA; V gene: TRBV6-6; CDR3 protein: CASSYSGGRMDNSPLHF; CDR3 DNA: TGTGCCAGCAGTTACTCGGGGGGGCGGATGGATAATTCACCCCTCCACTTT
J gene: TRBJ2-3; CDR3 length: 14; clone size: NA; D gene: NA; V gene: TRBV7-8; CDR3 protein: CASSLEEGPDTQYF; CDR3 DNA: TGTGCCAGCAGCTTAGAAGAAGGGCCAGATACGCAGTATTTT
J gene: TRBJ2-1; CDR3 length: 18; clone size: few; D gene: TRBD2; V gene: TRBV11-2; CDR3 protein: CASSFSGGARLNYNEQFF; CDR3 DNA: TGTGCCAGCAGCTTTAGCGGGGGGGCCCGGTTGAACTACAATGAGCAGTTCTTC
J gene: TRBJ1-1; CDR3 length: 13; clone size: NA; D gene: NA; V gene: TRBV6-1; CDR3 protein: CASSEGVNTEAFF; CDR3 DNA: TGTGCCAGCAGTGAAGGGGTGAACACTGAAGCTTTCTTT
J gene: TRBJ2-5; CDR3 length: 14; clone size: NA; D gene: TRBD2; V gene: TRBV11-1; CDR3 protein: CASSPLRGEETQYF; CDR3 DNA: TGTGCCAGCAGCCCCCTGCGGGGGGAAGAGACCCAGTACTTC
J gene: TRBJ1-5; CDR3 length: 18; clone size: few; D gene: NA; V gene: TRBV12-3/TRBV12-4; CDR3 protein: CASSLSFRKEGLDQPQHF; CDR3 DNA: TGTGCCAGCAGCCTCTCCTTCAGAAAGGAAGGGTTGGATCAGCCCCAGCATTTT
J gene: TRBJ1-4; CDR3 length: 13; clone size: NA; D gene: NA; V gene: TRBV12-3/TRBV12-4; CDR3 protein: CASSEIWNEKLFF; CDR3 DNA: TGTGCCAGCAGTGAGATCTGGAATGAAAAACTGTTTTTT
J gene: TRBJ1-1; CDR3 length: 14; clone size: NA; D gene: TRBD1; V gene: TRBV7-2; CDR3 protein: CASSLAQGATEAFF; CDR3 DNA: TGTGCCAGCAGCTTAGCGCAGGGGGCTACTGAAGCTTTCTTT
J gene: TRBJ2-4; CDR3 length: 13; clone size: NA; D gene: NA; V gene: TRBV7-9; CDR3 protein: CASSAGARDIQYF; CDR3 DNA: TGTGCCAGCAGCGCCGGGGCGCGGGACATTCAGTACTTC
J gene: TRBJ1-3; CDR3 length: 15; clone size: few; D gene: NA; V gene: TRBV28; CDR3 protein: CASSDGRFSGNTIYF; CDR3 DNA: TGTGCCAGCAGCGATGGACGGTTTTCTGGAAACACCATATATTTT
J gene: TRBJ2-1; CDR3 length: 16; clone size: many; D gene: TRBD2; V gene: TRBV27; CDR3 protein: CASSQAASGGNNEQFF; CDR3 DNA: TGTGCCAGCAGTCAGGCAGCTAGCGGGGGAAACAATGAGCAGTTCTTC
J gene: TRBJ2-7; CDR3 length: 16; clone size: NA; D gene: TRBD1; V gene: TRBV14; CDR3 protein: CASSHYLDRTGYEQYF; CDR3 DNA: TGTGCCAGCAGCCATTACTTGGACAGGACGGGGTACGAGCAGTACTTC
J gene: TRBJ2-7; CDR3 length: 14; clone size: NA; D gene: TRBD1; V gene: TRBV27; CDR3 protein: CASSLSYRGSEQYF; CDR3 DNA: TGTGCCAGCAGTTTATCGTACAGGGGGTCCGAGCAGTACTTC
J gene: TRBJ2-5; CDR3 length: 15; clone size: NA; D gene: TRBD2; V gene: TRBV6-5; CDR3 protein: CASSYTSGGIETQYF; CDR3 DNA: TGTGCCAGCAGTTACACTAGCGGGGGGATAGAGACCCAGTACTTC
J gene: TRBJ1-5; CDR3 length: 14; clone size: few; D gene: NA; V gene: TRBV12-3/TRBV12-4; CDR3 protein: CASSLGGSGQPQHF; CDR3 DNA: TGTGCCAGCAGCCTCGGGGGGTCCGGTCAGCCCCAGCATTTT
J gene: TRBJ1-2; CDR3 length: 17; clone size: few; D gene: NA; V gene: TRBV24-1; CDR3 protein: CATSDLYIHPDNYGYTF; CDR3 DNA: TGTGCCACCAGTGACCTTTACATCCACCCGGACAACTATGGCTACACCTTC
J gene: TRBJ2-2; CDR3 length: 14; clone size: few; D gene: NA; V gene: TRBV27; CDR3 protein: CASSFAGNTGELFF; CDR3 DNA: TGTGCCAGCAGTTTTGCAGGGAACACCGGGGAGCTGTTTTTT
J gene: TRBJ2-3; CDR3 length: 16; clone size: few; D gene: TRBD2; V gene: TRBV7-2; CDR3 protein: CASSPRAGGARDTQYF; CDR3 DNA: TGTGCCAGCAGCCCCCGGGCGGGAGGGGCCAGGGATACGCAGTATTTT